This T cell receptor (beta chain) was obtained from a study of blood T cell repertoires in COVID-19. How the authors handled the data: Counts of nucleated cells, estimated from reference gene primer amplification, were obtained. Sequencing was performed with immunoSEQ multiplex PCR; in TCRdb, only in-frame clones are kept and a portion is missing. The DNA gave D and trimming, while V, J and clone size come from that table. This sample has around 100,000 clones, with roughly 87% found just once. The CDR3 length is 15 residues. CDR1 LGHDT and CDR2 YNNKEL come from the germline V gene (reference sequence). V lost 4 bases and J lost 1; bases outside the gene matches: 3.

The TCR sequence derives from a human donor in a cohort sampled during active COVID-19. The gene calls are TRBV3-1 (or the pseudogene TRBV3-2) and TRBJ2-5; 10 bases map to TRBD2. Input material: peripheral blood. The CDR3, as DNA: TGTGCCAGCAGCCTCGGGACTAGCGTCCAAGAGACCCAGTACTTC. Amino acids: CASSLGTSVQETQYF.